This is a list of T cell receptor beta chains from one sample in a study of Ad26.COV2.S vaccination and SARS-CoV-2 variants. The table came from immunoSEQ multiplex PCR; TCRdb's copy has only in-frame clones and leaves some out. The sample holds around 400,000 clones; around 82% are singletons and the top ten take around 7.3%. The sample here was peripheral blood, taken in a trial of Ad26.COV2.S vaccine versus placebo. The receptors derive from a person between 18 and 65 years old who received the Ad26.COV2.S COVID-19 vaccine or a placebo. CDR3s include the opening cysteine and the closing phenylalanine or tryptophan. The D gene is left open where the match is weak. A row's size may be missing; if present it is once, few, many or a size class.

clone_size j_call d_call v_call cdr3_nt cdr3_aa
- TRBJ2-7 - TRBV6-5 TGTGCCAGCACTCCTAGGAGGAAGCAGTACTTC CASTPRRKQYF
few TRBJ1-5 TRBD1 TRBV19 TGTGCCAGTAGTAAGGACAGGGGAAATAGCAATCAGCCCCAGCATTTT CASSKDRGNSNQPQHF
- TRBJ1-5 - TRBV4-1 TGCGCCAGCAGCCAGCTTTATGTGGGAGCCCAGCCCCAGCATTTT CASSQLYVGAQPQHF
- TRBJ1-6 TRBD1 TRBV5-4 TGTGCCAGCAGCTGGAGGACAGGGGATAATTCACCCCTCCACTTT CASSWRTGDNSPLHF
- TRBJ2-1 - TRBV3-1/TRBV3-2 TGTGCCAGCAGCCCAAGAAAGGGCGTCGGGACCTACAATGAGCAGTTCTTC CASSPRKGVGTYNEQFF
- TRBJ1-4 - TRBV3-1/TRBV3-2 TGTGCCAGCAGCCCGGTGGTAGGGCGTGAAAAACTGTTTTTT CASSPVVGREKLFF
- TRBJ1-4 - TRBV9 TGTGCCAGCAGCCCCCGACTTGCAACTAATGAAAAACTGTTTTTT CASSPRLATNEKLFF
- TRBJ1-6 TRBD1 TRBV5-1 TGCGCCAGCAGCACCTCCGGGACAGGGGGCTCGATGCCCCTCCACTTT CASSTSGTGGSMPLHF
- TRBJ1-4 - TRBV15 TGTGCCACCAGCAGAGATTTTGGAATGGTGTTTTTT CATSRDFGMVFF
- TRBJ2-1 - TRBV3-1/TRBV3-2 TGTGCCAGCAGCCAAGATAGAGCGGCGGACAATGAGCAGTTCTTC CASSQDRAADNEQFF
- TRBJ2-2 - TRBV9 TGTGCCAGCAGCATTCGACCGGACACCGGGGAGCTGTTTTTT CASSIRPDTGELFF
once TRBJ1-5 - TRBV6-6 TGTGCCAGCAGTTATATGATCGGGGCTCAGCAGCCCCAGCATTTT CASSYMIGAQQPQHF
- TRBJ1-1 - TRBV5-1 TGCGCCAGCAGCTTGGAGGGGTTGGTTGAAGCTTTCTTT CASSLEGLVEAFF
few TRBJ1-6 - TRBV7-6 TGTGCCAGCAGCCTCCGGCCGGACCCCGGTTCACCCCTCCACTTT CASSLRPDPGSPLHF
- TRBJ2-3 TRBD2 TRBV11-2 TGTGCCAGCAGCTTAGGGCCGGGACTAGAGCCAGATACGCAGTATTTT CASSLGPGLEPDTQYF
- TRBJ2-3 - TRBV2 TGTGCCAGCAGTGGGGAAGATACGCAGTATTTT CASSGEDTQYF
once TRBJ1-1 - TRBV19 TGTGCCAGTATTCCGGGAGGAAAGTACATGAACACTGAAGCTTTCTTT CASIPGGKYMNTEAFF
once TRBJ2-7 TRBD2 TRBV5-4 TGTGCCAGCAGCTTGGGGGGCGGGGGAACCTACGAGCAGTACTTC CASSLGGGGTYEQYF
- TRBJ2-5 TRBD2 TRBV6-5 TGTGCCAGCAGTTACTCGAGGCCGGGAGGAGGGACCCAGTACTTC CASSYSRPGGGTQYF
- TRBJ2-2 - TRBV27 TGTGCCAGCAGTTTATCCAGGAACACCGGGGAGCTGTTTTTT CASSLSRNTGELFF
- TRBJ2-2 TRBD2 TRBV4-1 TGCGCCAGCAGCCCACGACTAGCGGGGAACACCGGGGAGCTGTTTTTT CASSPRLAGNTGELFF
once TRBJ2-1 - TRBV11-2 TGTGCCAGCAGCTTCTGGGGACGTAGGAGCCCCGATGAGCAGTTCTTC CASSFWGRRSPDEQFF
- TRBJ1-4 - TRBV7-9 TGTGCCAGCAGCGGAACACAGACCGGGGATGAAAAACTGTTTTTT CASSGTQTGDEKLFF
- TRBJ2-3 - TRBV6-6 TGTGCCAGCAGACAAACCGGACTGAGCACAGATACGCAGTATTTT CASRQTGLSTDTQYF
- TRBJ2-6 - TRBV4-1 TGCGCCAGCAGCCAAGACGCTCCCCTCTCCTCTGGGGCCAACGTCCTGACTTTC CASSQDAPLSSGANVLTF
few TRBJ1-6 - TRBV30 TGTGCCTGGAGGAAGGACCTCCGTGGGAATTCACCCCTCCACTTT CAWRKDLRGNSPLHF